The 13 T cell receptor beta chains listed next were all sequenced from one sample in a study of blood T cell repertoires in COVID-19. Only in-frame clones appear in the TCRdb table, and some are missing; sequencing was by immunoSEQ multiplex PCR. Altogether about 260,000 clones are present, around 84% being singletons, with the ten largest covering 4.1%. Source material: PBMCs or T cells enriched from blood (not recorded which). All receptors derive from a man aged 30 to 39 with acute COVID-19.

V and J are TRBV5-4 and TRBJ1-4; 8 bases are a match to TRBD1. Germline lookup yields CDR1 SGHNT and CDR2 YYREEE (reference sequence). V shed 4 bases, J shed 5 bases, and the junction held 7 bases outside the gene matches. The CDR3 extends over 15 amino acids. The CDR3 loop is CASSPDTGGNEKLFF. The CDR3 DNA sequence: TGTGCCAGCAGCCCGGACACAGGGGGGAATGAAAAACTGTTTTTT. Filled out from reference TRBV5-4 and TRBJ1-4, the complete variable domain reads ETGVTQSPTHLIKTRGQQVTLRCSSQSGHNTVSWYQQALGQGPQFIFQYYREEENGRGNFPPRFSGLQFPNYSSELNVNALELDDSALYLCASSPDTGGNEKLFFGSGTQLSVL.

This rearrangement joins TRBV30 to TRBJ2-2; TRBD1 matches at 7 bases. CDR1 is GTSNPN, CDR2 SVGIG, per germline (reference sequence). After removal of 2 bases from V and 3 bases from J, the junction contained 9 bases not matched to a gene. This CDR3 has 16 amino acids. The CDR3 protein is CAWSPHRGVDTGELFF. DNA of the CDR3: TGTGCCTGGAGTCCCCACAGGGGAGTGGACACCGGGGAGCTGTTTTTT.

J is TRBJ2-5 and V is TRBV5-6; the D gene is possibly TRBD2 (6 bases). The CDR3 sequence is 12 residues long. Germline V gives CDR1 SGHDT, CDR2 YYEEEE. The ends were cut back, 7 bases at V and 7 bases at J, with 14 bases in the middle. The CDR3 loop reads CASRRNGRTQYF. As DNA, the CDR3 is TGTGCCAGCCGTAGGAACGGGAGGACCCAGTACTTC.

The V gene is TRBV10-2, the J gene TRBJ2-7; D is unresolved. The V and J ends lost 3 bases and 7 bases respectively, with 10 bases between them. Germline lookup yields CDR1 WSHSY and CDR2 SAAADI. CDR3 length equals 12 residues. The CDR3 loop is CASSEVAYEQYV. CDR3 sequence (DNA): TGCGCCAGCAGTGAAGTGGCTTATGAGCAGTACGTC.

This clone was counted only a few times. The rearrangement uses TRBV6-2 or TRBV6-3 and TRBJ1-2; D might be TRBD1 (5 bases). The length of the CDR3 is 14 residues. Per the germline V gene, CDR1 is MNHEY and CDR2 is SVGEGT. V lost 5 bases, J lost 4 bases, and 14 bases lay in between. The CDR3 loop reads CASSNQGGTYGYTF. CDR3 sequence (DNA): TGTGCCAGCAGTAATCAGGGCGGAACCTATGGCTACACCTTC.

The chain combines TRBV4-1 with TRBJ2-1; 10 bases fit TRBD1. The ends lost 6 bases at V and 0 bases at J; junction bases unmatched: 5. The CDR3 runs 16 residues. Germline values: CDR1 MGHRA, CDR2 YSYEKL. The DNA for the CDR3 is TGCGCCAGCAGTCGACAGGGGGCGAGCTCCTACAATGAGCAGTTCTTC. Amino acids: CASSRQGASSYNEQFF.

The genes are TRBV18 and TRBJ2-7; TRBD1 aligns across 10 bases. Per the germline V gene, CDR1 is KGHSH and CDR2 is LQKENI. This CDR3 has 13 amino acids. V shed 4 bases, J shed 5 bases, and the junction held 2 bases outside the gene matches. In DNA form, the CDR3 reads TGTGCCAGCTCACGAGGGACAGGGGACGAGCAGTACGTC. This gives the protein CASSRGTGDEQYV.

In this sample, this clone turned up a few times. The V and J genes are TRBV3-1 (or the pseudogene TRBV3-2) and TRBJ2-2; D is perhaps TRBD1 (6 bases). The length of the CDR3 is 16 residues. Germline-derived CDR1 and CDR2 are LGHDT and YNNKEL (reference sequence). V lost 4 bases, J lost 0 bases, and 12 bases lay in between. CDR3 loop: CASSPPGDANTGELFF. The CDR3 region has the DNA TGTGCCAGCAGCCCCCCAGGGGACGCGAACACCGGGGAGCTGTTTTTT.

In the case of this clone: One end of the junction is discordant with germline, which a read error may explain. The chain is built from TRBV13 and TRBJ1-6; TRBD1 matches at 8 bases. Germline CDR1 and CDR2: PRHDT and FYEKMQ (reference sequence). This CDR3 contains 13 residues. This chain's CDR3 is CASGYRGAQERYF. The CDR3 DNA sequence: TGTGCCAGCGGATACAGGGGGGCGCAGGAGCGGTACTTT.

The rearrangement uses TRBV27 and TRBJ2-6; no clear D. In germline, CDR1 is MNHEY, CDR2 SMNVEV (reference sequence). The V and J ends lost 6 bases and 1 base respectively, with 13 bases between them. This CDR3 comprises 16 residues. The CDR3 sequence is CASRSSSASGANVLTF. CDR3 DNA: TGTGCCAGCAGGAGTTCCTCCGCGTCTGGGGCCAACGTCCTGACTTTC.

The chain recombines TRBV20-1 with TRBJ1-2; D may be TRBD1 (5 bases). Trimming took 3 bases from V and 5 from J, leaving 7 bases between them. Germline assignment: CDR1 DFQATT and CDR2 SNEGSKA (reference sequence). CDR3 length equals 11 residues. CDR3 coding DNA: TGCAGTGCTAGGGGGCCGTATGGCTACACCTTC. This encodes CSARGPYGYTF.

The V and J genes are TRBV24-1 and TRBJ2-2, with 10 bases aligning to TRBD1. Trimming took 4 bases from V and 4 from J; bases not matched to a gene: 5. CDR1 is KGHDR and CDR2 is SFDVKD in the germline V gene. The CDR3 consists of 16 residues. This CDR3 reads CATSDPGTGATGELFF. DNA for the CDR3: TGTGCCACCAGTGACCCCGGGACAGGGGCCACCGGGGAGCTGTTTTTT.

The CDR3 reads CSVNRDPDTQYF. The CDR3 DNA sequence: TGCAGCGTTAACAGGGATCCAGATACGCAGTATTTT. The rearrangement uses TRBV29-1 and TRBJ2-3; a weak D match, TRBD1 (6 bases). This CDR3 comprises 12 residues. V shed 5 bases and J shed 4 bases, with 10 bases lying between them. Germline V gene data show CDR1 as SQVTM and CDR2 as ANQGSEA.